Below, 21 T cell receptor beta chains from the same sample are listed, as sequenced in a study of cytomegalovirus exposure and HLA in healthy donors. The PCR ran on 60 Vbeta and 13 Jbeta primers. The table came from immunoSEQ multiplex PCR; TCRdb's copy has only in-frame clones and leaves some out. This sample has roughly 200,000 clones; 65% to 85% occur once, and the top ten carry over 2%. The sequenced material came from PBMCs. These receptors were collected from a man in his 60s in good health and CMV-seronegative.

This chain joins TRBV5-4 and TRBJ1-1, with D maybe TRBD1 (6 bases). The CDR3 consists of 14 residues. The germline gives CDR1 SGHNT, CDR2 YYREEE (reference sequence). V was pared by 5 bases and J by 5 bases, with 16 bases between. In DNA form, the CDR3 reads TGTGCCAGCAGAACAACAGGGAAGGAAACTGAAGCTTTCTTT. Protein sequence: CASRTTGKETEAFF.

The V gene is TRBV28, the J gene TRBJ2-7, with TRBD1 matching 10 bases. Looked up from germline, CDR1 is MDHEN and CDR2 is SYDVKM. V was pared by 6 bases and J by 1 base, with 9 bases of the junction left unmatched. The CDR3 is 16 amino acids. CDR3 residues: CASSSAGTGVSYEQYF. Written as DNA, the CDR3 is TGTGCCAGCAGCAGCGCCGGGACAGGGGTGTCCTACGAGCAGTACTTC.

The CDR3 sequence: CASSSRFARETQYF. The CDR3 nucleotides are TGTGCCAGCAGCTCCAGATTCGCGCGGGAGACCCAGTACTTC. The chain couples TRBV7-2 to TRBJ2-5; the D is unclear. Germline V CDR1 and CDR2: SGHTA, FQGNSA. V was pared by 4 bases and J by 5 bases, with 14 bases between. The CDR3 totals 14 residues. Filled out from reference TRBV7-2 and TRBJ2-5, the complete variable domain reads GAGVSQSPSNKVTEKGKDVELRCDPISGHTALYWYRQSLGQGLEFLIYFQGNSAPDKSGLPSDRFSAERTGGSVSTLTIQRTQQEDSAVYLCASSSRFARETQYFGPGTRLLVL.

With respect to this clone: The sample has other DNA sequences that encode this CDR3 too. The V call is TRBV5-6, the J call TRBJ2-7, with D possibly being TRBD1 (6 bases). V gave up 0 bases and J gave up 2 bases, with 6 bases separating them. The CDR3 length is 13 residues. Per germline, CDR1 SGHDT and CDR2 YYEEEE. The CDR3 DNA follows: TGTGCCAGCAGCTTGGGGGGGCCCTACGAGCAGTACTTC. Its translation: CASSLGGPYEQYF.

The J gene is TRBJ1-1, the V gene TRBV6-6, with 8 bases aligning to TRBD1. V shed 7 bases, J shed 5 bases, and the junction held 9 bases outside the gene matches. This CDR3 region has 14 residues. The germline V gene encodes CDR1 MNHNY and CDR2 SVGAGI (reference sequence). The CDR3 DNA follows: TGTGCCAGCACCCTGACAGGGGTTGGGACTGAAGCTTTCTTT. Translation: CASTLTGVGTEAFF.

The genes are TRBV7-8 and TRBJ1-2; 10 nucleotides align to TRBD1. Trimming removed 4 bases from V and 8 bases from J; junction bases left unmatched: 13. Per the germline V gene, CDR1 is SGHVS and CDR2 is FQNEAQ. The CDR3 covers 16 residues. CDR3 DNA: TGTGCCAGCAGCTGGTCCGGGACAGGGGACGTTGGAGGCTACACCTTC. This sequence encodes CASSWSGTGDVGGYTF.

This clone appeared once. This sequence joins TRBV5-4 and TRBJ2-7; TRBD2 might be the D (6 bases). The germline V gene has CDR1 SGHNT and CDR2 YYREEE (reference sequence). The CDR3 consists of 13 residues. Trimming left V 0 bases short and J 6 bases short, with 10 bases between. CDR3 DNA: TGTGCCAGCAGCTTGGCGCGGGGTGGCGAGCAGTACTTC. Translation: CASSLARGGEQYF. Variable domain in full (rest from reference TRBV5-4 and TRBJ2-7): ETGVTQSPTHLIKTRGQQVTLRCSSQSGHNTVSWYQQALGQGPQFIFQYYREEENGRGNFPPRFSGLQFPNYSSELNVNALELDDSALYLCASSLARGGEQYFGPGTRLTVT.

CDR3 in amino acids: CASSLQQVKETQYF. CDR3 nucleotides: TGTGCCAGCAGTCTACAGCAGGTTAAAGAGACCCAGTACTTC. The chain has TRBV6-5 and TRBJ2-5; D gene ambiguous. V lost 5 bases and J 3 bases, leaving 13 bases between the germline ends. Germline V gene lookup returns CDR1 MNHEY and CDR2 SVGAGI. This CDR3 is built from 14 residues.

The chain combines TRBV11-2 with TRBJ2-2, with D possibly matching TRBD1 (6 bases). V gave up 1 base and J gave up 4 bases, with 10 bases separating them. The CDR3 loop spans 15 amino acids. The germline V gene has CDR1 SGHAT and CDR2 FQNNGV. The DNA of the CDR3 is TGTGCCAGCAGCTTAGCACAGGGAAGCACCGGGGAGCTGTTTTTT. Its protein product is CASSLAQGSTGELFF.

The chain employs TRBV10-2 and TRBJ2-7, with D perhaps TRBD1 (6 bases). The V gene lost 8 bases and the J gene lost 4 bases, with 15 bases spanning the gap. This CDR3 comprises 13 residues. CDR1 is WSHSY, CDR2 SAAADI, per germline. This CDR3 is CASHGRDKYEQYF. The CDR3 nucleotides are TGCGCCAGCCATGGCCGGGACAAGTACGAGCAGTACTTC.

This clone appeared once. For the CDR3, the DNA is TGTGCCAGCAGTTACCTTAGAGACTCCGAGCAGTACTTC. Its protein product is CASSYLRDSEQYF. The V gene is TRBV6-5, the J gene TRBJ2-7; D ambiguous. The germline V gene has CDR1 MNHEY and CDR2 SVGAGI. The V and J ends lost 2 bases and 6 bases respectively, with 11 bases between them. This CDR3 contains 13 residues.

This clone was observed a single time. J is TRBJ2-7 and V is TRBV9; 9 bases align to TRBD2. Per germline, CDR1 SGDLS and CDR2 YYNGEE. With V trimmed by 3 bases and J by 4 bases, 11 bases remained unmatched. The CDR3 contains 16 residues. CDR3 sequence: CASSAEARGGPYEQYF. CDR3 bases: TGTGCCAGCAGCGCCGAGGCGCGGGGGGGGCCATACGAGCAGTACTTC.

This clone was seen a handful of times. V and J are TRBV27 and TRBJ1-1; TRBD1 matches 9 bases. The CDR3 sequence is 14 residues long. CDR1 MNHEY and CDR2 SMNVEV come from the germline V gene (reference sequence). Trimming removed 4 bases from V and 3 bases from J; junction bases left unmatched: 3. The CDR3 reads CASSSGTGHTEAFF. The CDR3 coding sequence is TGTGCCAGCAGTTCCGGGACAGGGCACACTGAAGCTTTCTTT.

The CDR3 sequence: CASSEERHSNYGYTF. In DNA, the CDR3 is TGTGCCAGCAGTGAAGAGAGGCATTCTAACTATGGCTACACCTTC. The chain carries TRBV6-1 and TRBJ1-2; D remains ambiguous. The CDR3 consists of 15 residues. CDR1 and CDR2 (germline): MNHNS, SASEGT. V dropped 1 base and J dropped 0 bases, with 9 bases sitting between them.

This chain joins TRBV19 and TRBJ1-5; TRBD1 matches at 7 bases. The V gene's germline CDR1 is LNHDA and CDR2 SQIVND (reference sequence). After removal of 3 bases from V and 0 bases from J, the junction contained 5 bases not matched to a gene. This CDR3 has 16 amino acids. The CDR3 loop is CASSILRTGSNQPQHF. As DNA, the CDR3 is TGTGCCAGTAGTATCCTAAGGACAGGTAGCAATCAGCCCCAGCATTTT. The full variable domain, its missing parts supplied by reference TRBV19 and TRBJ1-5, is DGGITQSPKYLFRKEGQNVTLSCEQNLNHDAMYWYRQDPGQGLRLIYYSQIVNDFQKGDIAEGYSVSREKKESFPLTVTSAQKNPTAFYLCASSILRTGSNQPQHFGDGTRLSIL.

The table lists this clone with a count of one. V is TRBV7-2 and J is TRBJ2-1; D might be TRBD2 (6 bases). Germline CDR1 SGHTA, CDR2 FQGNSA. The CDR3 is 16 amino acids. V was clipped by 6 bases and J by 5 bases, with 20 bases between them. CDR3 coding DNA: TGTGCCAGCAGACGTCCCGGGGGAGGCCCGAACAATGAGCAGTTCTTC. Translating it yields CASRRPGGGPNNEQFF.

V gene TRBV2 combines with J gene TRBJ1-5, with no clear D. Trimming shortened V by 7 bases and J by 6 bases, and 10 bases separated the two germline ends. CDR1 is SNHLY, CDR2 FYNNEI, per germline. The CDR3 loop spans 12 amino acids. In nucleotides, the CDR3 is TGTGCCAGCAATCTCCCTCTTCAGCCCCAGCATTTT. Encoded protein: CASNLPLQPQHF.

The V and J genes are TRBV6-5 and TRBJ1-6; 9 positions agree with TRBD1. Germline trimming cut 4 bases from V and 7 bases from J; bases unmatched to any gene: 2. The CDR3 loop spans 14 amino acids. Germline V lookup: CDR1 MNHEY, CDR2 SVGAGI. CDR3 DNA: TGTGCCAGCAGTTTAACAGGGGGCAATTCACCCCTCCACTTT. This codes for CASSLTGGNSPLHF.

This clone appeared a few times. This chain uses TRBV2 with TRBJ2-3; TRBD1 matches at 10 bases. Germline-derived CDR1 and CDR2 are SNHLY and FYNNEI. V lost 11 bases to trimming and J lost 4 bases; unmatched junction nucleotides: 9. The CDR3 extends over 14 amino acids. CDR3 in DNA: TGTGCCGGCATCCGGGACAGGGGTTCAGATACGCAGTATTTT. Its translation is CAGIRDRGSDTQYF.

The V call is TRBV5-1, the J call TRBJ1-4, with D perhaps TRBD1 (6 bases). V was clipped by 1 base and J by 5 bases, with 15 bases between them. Germline values: CDR1 SGHRS, CDR2 YFSETQ. The CDR3 sequence is 16 residues long. The CDR3 nucleotides read TGCGCCAGCAGCTTGCGGCGACAGGTTTCCAATGAAAAACTGTTTTTT. Encoded protein: CASSLRRQVSNEKLFF.

The chain combines TRBV9 with TRBJ2-3; D remains ambiguous. Germline assignment: CDR1 SGDLS and CDR2 YYNGEE. V was cut by 0 bases and J by 2 bases, with 7 bases left in between. The CDR3 loop spans 14 amino acids. The CDR3 DNA sequence: TGTGCCAGCAGCGTAGCTCCCTACACAGATACGCAGTATTTT. It codes for CASSVAPYTDTQYF.